This T cell receptor (beta chain) was sequenced in a study of persistence of HIV-infected CD4 T cells. Findings and limits, study-wide: Degenerate expanded CDR3beta sequences were enriched among CMV- and Gag-responding cells.

CDR1 and CDR2 (germline): ENHRY, SYGVKD. The CDR3 is made up of 15 amino acids. V lost 4 bases and J lost 5; bases outside the gene matches: 11. This nonspecific control used anti-CD3/anti-CD28 bead stimulation of CD4+ T cells. Responding CD4+ T cells were sorted by upregulation of both CD40 ligand and CD69. A word on this clone: Its antigen remains unknown.

Sequencing used immunoSEQ version 4 in survey mode. The assay was immunoSEQ multiplex PCR, and TCRdb's table has in-frame clones only and misses some. Found here are around 40,000 clones, roughly 90% of them singletons; the top ten hold over 0.9%. The sample in question was CD4+ T cells sorted from PBMCs after approximately 20-hour stimulation, obtained from a patient who received antiretroviral therapy. This sequence was found in an adult man with HIV who was CMV-seropositive. This chain uses TRBV10-3 with TRBJ2-7; TRBD1 aligns across 7 bases. The DNA for the CDR3 is TGTGCCATCAGTGGACGACAGGGAAGCAGCCACGAGCAGTACTTC. Translating gives CAISGRQGSSHEQYF.